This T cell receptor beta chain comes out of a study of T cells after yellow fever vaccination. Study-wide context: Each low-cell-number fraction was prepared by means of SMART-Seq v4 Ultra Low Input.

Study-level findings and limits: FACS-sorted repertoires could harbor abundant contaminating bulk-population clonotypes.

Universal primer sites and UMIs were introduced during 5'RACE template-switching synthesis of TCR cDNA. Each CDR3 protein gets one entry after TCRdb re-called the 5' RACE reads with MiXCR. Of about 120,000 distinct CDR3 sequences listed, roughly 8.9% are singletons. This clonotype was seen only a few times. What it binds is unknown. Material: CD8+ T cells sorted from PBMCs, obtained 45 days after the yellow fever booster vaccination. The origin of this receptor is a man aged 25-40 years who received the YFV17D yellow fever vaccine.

The CDR3 DNA sequence: TGCAGTGCTAGGTCTCCGGGACTAGCGGGATTCTACGAGCAGTACTTC. Translation gives CSARSPGLAGFYEQYF. This sequence joins TRBV20-1 and TRBJ2-7, with 13 nucleotides matching TRBD2. CDR1 and CDR2 (germline): DFQATT, SNEGSKA (reference sequence). V shed 3 bases and J 3 bases; nucleotides not matched to a gene: 8. The CDR3 consists of 16 residues.